This T cell receptor beta chain derives from a study of shared clonotypes between healthy human individuals (dated by TCRdb to about 2020). Background on the whole study: The cohort included a few men and a couple of women between 18 and 49 years of age. For each donor, three plates each were used for CD4 naive and CD4 memory, two plates were used for CD8 naive, and one plate was used for CD8 memory. Blood TCR repertoires of five healthy adults were deeply sequenced to estimate repertoire size and the extent of clonotype sharing between individuals. To increase sequencing depth and limit assay-specific biases, different laboratories used diverse techniques to prepare libraries and sequence TCR repertoires. Leukapheresis yielded between about 0.9 and 10 billion PBMCs per donor. The full study reports these points: Incomplete sequencing was indicated by rarefaction of sorted-subset datasets, despite the large sequencing depth. The genetic and exposure-history diversity represented was limited by the small number of donors. When a few donors were compared, the shared fraction of clonotypes was 5% to 6.5% for naive CD4, roughly 3.3% for naive CD8, 2% to 2.5% for memory CD4, and about 0.36% for memory CD8. Naive subsets generally had larger estimated clonotype richness than memory subsets did. Sampling was limited to blood, and TCR repertoires in tissue likely differ from TCR repertoires in blood. Pairwise subsampling indicated that sequencing depth was expected to affect the degree of clonotype sharing among donors. Compared with non-shared clonotypes, the clonotypes found in all four sorted-subset donors had higher generation probabilities.

Using the deep immunoSEQ assay, multiplex PCR amplified TCR CDR3 regions from genomic DNA. Extracted genomic DNA from each cell subset was distributed evenly across all wells of several immunoSEQ 96-well plates, and each plate was treated as a replicate. For sorted subsets, each replicate PCR was loaded with approximately 190 ng genomic DNA, equivalent to roughly 30,000 T cell genomes. Purified libraries were measured with a Qubit 3.0 fluorometer, size-checked on a Bioanalyzer 2100, and measured again with the KAPA Library Quantification kit. Each immunoSEQ 96-well plate was sequenced on its own single-read 150-cycle Illumina NextSeq 550 flow cell. On the study's bioinformatics: Because the immunoSEQ output included only junctional sequences and no quality scores, the filtering could not be the same as the filtering used for full-length reads. Sequences were annotated with PyIR, a Python wrapper for IgBLAST v1.9, and V/J genes and CDR3 were assigned using IMGT germline references. Reads were filtered out if the reads had weak V/J assignments (E-value above 1e-6), no CDR3, stop codons, out-of-frame junctions, or ambiguous translated residues. A V3J clonotype was defined by an identical inferred V gene, J gene, and CDR3 amino acid sequence. The percentage overlap between two repertoires was calculated by dividing the number of shared unique clonotypes by the size of the smaller repertoire. Three approaches were used to assess repertoire richness: RTK rarefaction, the Chao1 estimator, and Recon v2.1 estimates of unobserved clonotypes. OLGA was used to compute generation probabilities for all TCRbeta clonotypes that the gDNA method yielded from several donors. The clones in this table, taken by TCRdb from immuneACCESS, are in-frame only. Not every clone is retained; where verified, under half of the shortfall comes from an unresolved V gene, and the cause of the rest is unknown. The V and J calls and clone size come from that table; D and trimming were worked out from the DNA. Here the sample has 2,100,000 or so clones; 90% to 97% occur a single time. Approximately 0.13% of the sample rests with the top ten.

The donors were healthy, HIV-negative adults who had no recently reported acute infections or vaccinations. Only Caucasian adults living in Nashville, Tennessee, USA were represented among the donors. CD4+ T cells were enriched by magnetic negative selection; naive cells were then positively selected on CD45RA, and the negative fraction formed the memory subset. After blood collection by leukapheresis, PBMCs were isolated using Ficoll-Histopaque density gradient centrifugation and then cryopreserved in the vapor phase of liquid nitrogen. Analytical flow cytometry was used to check the purity and quantity of each magnetically sorted T cell population. Each sorted fraction had its genomic DNA isolated and then quantified by UV absorbance on a Nanodrop 2000c. The junction shows trimming of 4 bases on V and 0 bases on J, plus 16 bases between the germline ends. Inclusive of the bounding cysteine and phenylalanine, the CDR3 is 18 residues long. Left in the record is the CDR3 DNA by itself, 54 bases read in frame from the first base. CDR1 is given as MGHRA and CDR2 as YSYEKL, both from the germline V gene.

This clone came up a few times. No antigen is known for it. No quality values exist for individual bases; no much larger clone is one base distant. The TCR originated in a man aged 18 to 35 in good health. The sequencing sample was made of naive CD4+ T cells sorted from blood. In light of the paper, this sample's cell subset or site label describes: CD45RA+ positively selected. Recombination linked TRBV4-1 to TRBJ1-6; TRBD1 could be the D gene, as 5 bases match. The CDR3 region: CASSPSFPGSSYNSPLHF. The sequence in DNA is TGCGCCAGCAGCCCCTCTTTTCCAGGGAGCTCCTATAATTCACCCCTCCACTTT.